This T cell receptor (beta chain) comes out of a study of cytotoxic CD8 clonotypes in ibrutinib-treated CLL. Regarding the study as a whole: At the start, clonality exceeded age-matched healthy donors and followed circulating CD8+ T-cell counts.

Sequencing was performed with immunoSEQ multiplex PCR; in TCRdb, only in-frame clones are kept and a portion is missing. The sample lists roughly 49,000 clones, 75% to 90% occurring once. This CDR3 is 15 amino acids long. Germline V gene lookup returns CDR1 MGHRA and CDR2 YSYEKL. V lost 0 bases and J 3 bases, leaving 11 bases between the germline ends. For this clone: Its antigen is currently unknown.

This chain uses TRBV4-1 with TRBJ2-5; tentatively, D is TRBD1 (6 bases). The sequence was collected from a human donor with chronic lymphocytic leukemia. The starting material was PBMCs, obtained after 24 months of ibrutinib treatment. CDR3 residues: CASSQEGQGKETQYF. The CDR3 coding sequence is TGCGCCAGCAGCCAAGAGGGCCAGGGGAAAGAGACCCAGTACTTC.